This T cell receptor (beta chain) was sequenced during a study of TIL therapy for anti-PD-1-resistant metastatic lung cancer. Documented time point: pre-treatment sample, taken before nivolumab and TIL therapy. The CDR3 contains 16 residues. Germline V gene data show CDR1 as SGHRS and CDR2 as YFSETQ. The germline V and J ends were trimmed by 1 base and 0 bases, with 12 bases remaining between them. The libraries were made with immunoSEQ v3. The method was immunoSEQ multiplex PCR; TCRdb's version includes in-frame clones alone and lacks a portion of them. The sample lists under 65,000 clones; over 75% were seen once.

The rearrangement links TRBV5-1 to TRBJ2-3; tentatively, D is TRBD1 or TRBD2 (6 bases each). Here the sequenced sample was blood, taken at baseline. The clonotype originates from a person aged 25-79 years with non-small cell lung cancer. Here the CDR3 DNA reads TGCGCCAGCAGCTTGAGGGGGGCAACTAGCACAGATACGCAGTATTTT. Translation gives CASSLRGATSTDTQYF.